This TCR beta chain was sequenced in a study of shared clonotypes between healthy human individuals. Germline values: CDR1 LGHNA, CDR2 YNFKEQ. Trimming stripped 1 base from V and 4 bases from J, with 9 bases between. There are 14 residues in the CDR3. TCRdb's table, derived via immunoSEQ multiplex PCR, lists solely in-frame clones and lacks some. This table holds about 2.3 million clones, around 90% found once. Regarding this clone: The target antigen is unknown.

Findings and caveats of the study: Clonotypes shared by all four sorted-subset donors had higher generation probabilities than non-shared clonotypes.

The sequenced material came from naive CD4+ T cells from PBMCs. Sample subset: CD45RA+ positively selected. This clonotype was obtained from a man in his late teens or twenties in good health. Some clones in this sample may be carry-over from other donors' samples. The V and J genes are TRBV4-2 and TRBJ2-3; no firm D call. The CDR3 DNA is TGTGCCAGCAGCCAAGTCCACGGAGCAGATACGCAGTATTTT. This codes for CASSQVHGADTQYF.